A selection of T cell receptor beta chains follows, all from one sample in a study of T cell repertoires in cytomegalovirus infection. A single record per CDR3 protein comes from TCRdb applying MiXCR to the reads. The sample shows 200,000 to 300,000 distinct CDR3 sequences, roughly 15% of them seen only once. The sample consisted of PBMCs. The receptor source for this set is a human donor in good health (CMV status not recorded). Some clones in this sample may be carry-over from other donors' samples. Both conserved end residues are part of each CDR3. Each record gives: V gene, D gene, J gene, clone size, CDR3 protein, CDR3 DNA. The D gene is left open where the match is weak. Not all rows give a size; the values are once, few, many and, for expanded clones, a class.

TRBV20-1	.	TRBJ2-2	few	CSARDRKREDTGELFF	TGCAGTGCTAGAGATCGAAAACGGGAAGACACCGGGGAGCTGTTTTTT
TRBV10-3	.	TRBJ1-6	.	CATKDSLGNSPLHF	TGTGCCACCAAAGACAGCTTGGGGAATTCACCCCTCCACTTT
TRBV9	.	TRBJ2-7	.	CASSVERGWDEQYF	TGTGCCAGCAGCGTAGAAAGGGGCTGGGACGAGCAGTACTTC
TRBV12-3/TRBV12-4	TRBD1	TRBJ1-2	many	CASRTGAYGYTF	TGTGCCAGCAGGACAGGGGCTTATGGCTACACCTTC
TRBV5-4	.	TRBJ2-3	.	CASSPRAINADTQYF	TGTGCCAGCAGCCCCCGGGCCATAAACGCAGATACGCAGTATTTT
TRBV7-2	.	TRBJ1-5	many	CASSLEARVINQPQHF	TGTGCCAGCAGCTTAGAGGCCAGGGTCATCAATCAGCCCCAGCATTTT
TRBV20-1	.	TRBJ1-4	.	CSARVRSNNEKLFF	TGCAGTGCTAGAGTGAGGAGTAATAACGAAAAACTGTTTTTT
TRBV10-1	.	TRBJ2-7	few	CASSESPGGVYEQYF	TGCGCCAGCAGTGAGTCGCCAGGCGGAGTCTACGAGCAGTACTTC
TRBV7-2	TRBD1	TRBJ1-2	many	CASSRTGTGDYGYTF	TGTGCCAGCAGCCGTACCGGGACAGGGGATTATGGCTACACCTTC
TRBV7-8	TRBD2	TRBJ2-3	many	CASSPGTSGRSQYF	TGTGCCAGCAGTCCCGGGACTAGCGGGAGATCGCAGTATTTT
TRBV7-2	TRBD1	TRBJ1-2	many	CASSPSVQGYGANYGYTF	TGTGCCAGCAGCCCCTCAGTACAGGGGTATGGGGCTAACTATGGCTACACCTTC
TRBV20-1	.	TRBJ1-6	few	CSARGLHAYNSPLHF	TGCAGTGCTAGAGGACTTCACGCCTATAATTCACCCCTCCACTTT
TRBV24-1	TRBD2	TRBJ2-1	.	CATSVGPAGLGEQFF	TGTGCCACCTCTGTCGGTCCAGCGGGATTGGGTGAGCAGTTCTTC
TRBV5-1	.	TRBJ1-1	many	CASSADGPDTEAFF	TGCGCCAGCAGCGCCGACGGGCCCGACACTGAAGCTTTCTTT
TRBV7-2	.	TRBJ2-2	many	CASSFSPPGELFF	TGTGCCAGCAGCTTTTCTCCTCCCGGGGAGCTGTTTTTT
TRBV7-2	.	TRBJ2-7	many	CASSLKGDGSYEQYF	TGTGCCAGCAGCTTAAAAGGGGACGGCTCCTACGAGCAGTACTTC
TRBV20-1	.	TRBJ1-1	.	CSARDLGTSGNSEAFF	TGCAGTGCTAGAGATTTAGGGACATCGGGGAACTCTGAAGCTTTCTTT
TRBV7-3	TRBD2	TRBJ2-2	many	CASSLTSGGPGTGELFF	TGTGCCAGCAGCTTAACTAGCGGGGGCCCGGGCACCGGGGAGCTGTTTTTT
TRBV6-5	.	TRBJ2-3	many	CASSYSAGSGDTQYF	TGTGCCAGCAGTTACTCAGCAGGGTCGGGCGATACGCAGTATTTT
TRBV5-6	.	TRBJ2-7	.	CASSRYGGTGGYEQYF	TGTGCCAGCAGCCGATACGGCGGTACAGGAGGCTACGAGCAGTACTTC
TRBV28	.	TRBJ2-4	many	CASSVGRKNIQYF	TGTGCCAGCAGTGTGGGCAGAAAAAACATTCAGTACTTC
TRBV7-2	.	TRBJ2-3	.	CASSVYGGQSTDTQYF	TGTGCCAGCAGCGTCTACGGAGGGCAAAGCACAGATACGCAGTATTTT
TRBV12-3/TRBV12-4	.	TRBJ1-5	many	CASSLEKNQPQHF	TGTGCCAGCAGTTTAGAGAAGAATCAGCCCCAGCATTTT
TRBV6-6	TRBD1	TRBJ1-1	many	CASRGQGWKNTEAFF	TGTGCCAGCAGGGGACAGGGATGGAAGAACACTGAAGCTTTCTTT
TRBV2	.	TRBJ1-2	.	CASSLTGFGYAF	TGTGCCAGCAGCCTCACAGGGTTTGGCTACGCCTTC
TRBV7-2	TRBD2	TRBJ2-3	many	CASRASGRAMDTQYF	TGTGCCAGCAGGGCTAGCGGGAGGGCCATGGATACGCAGTATTTT
TRBV20-1	.	TRBJ2-7	.	CSAPSRDESEQYF	TGCAGTGCCCCCTCTCGGGACGAAAGCGAGCAGTACTTC
TRBV20-1	TRBD1	TRBJ1-2	few	CSATGQLDYGYTF	TGCAGTGCCACGGGACAGCTTGACTATGGCTACACCTTC